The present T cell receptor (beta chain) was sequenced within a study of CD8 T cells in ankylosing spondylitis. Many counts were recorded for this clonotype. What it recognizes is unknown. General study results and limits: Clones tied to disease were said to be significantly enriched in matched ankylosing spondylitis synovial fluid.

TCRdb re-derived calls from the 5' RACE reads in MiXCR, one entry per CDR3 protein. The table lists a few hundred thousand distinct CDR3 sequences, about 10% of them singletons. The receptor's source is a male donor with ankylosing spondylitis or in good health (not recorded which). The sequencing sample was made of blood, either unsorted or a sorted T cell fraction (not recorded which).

The CDR3 sequence: CASTPGLAGDTQYF. CDR3 nucleotides: TGTGCCAGCACCCCCGGACTAGCGGGAGATACGCAGTATTTT. The V call is TRBV28, the J call TRBJ2-3; 11 bases match TRBD2. The V gene's germline CDR1 is MDHEN and CDR2 SYDVKM. CDR3 length equals 14 residues. V dropped 7 bases and J dropped 5; count of bases not matched to a gene: 5.